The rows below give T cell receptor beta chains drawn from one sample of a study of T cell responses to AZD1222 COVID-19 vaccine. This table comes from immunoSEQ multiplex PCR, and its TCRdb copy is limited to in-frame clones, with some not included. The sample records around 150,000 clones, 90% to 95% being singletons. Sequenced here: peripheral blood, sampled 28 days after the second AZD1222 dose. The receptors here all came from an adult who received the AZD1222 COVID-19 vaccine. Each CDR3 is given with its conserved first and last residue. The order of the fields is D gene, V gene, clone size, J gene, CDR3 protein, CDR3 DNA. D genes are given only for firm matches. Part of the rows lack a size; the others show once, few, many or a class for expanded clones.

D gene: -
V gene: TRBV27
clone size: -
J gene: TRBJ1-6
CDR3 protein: CASRGANSPLHF
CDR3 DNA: TGTGCCAGCAGGGGAGCGAATTCACCCCTCCACTTT

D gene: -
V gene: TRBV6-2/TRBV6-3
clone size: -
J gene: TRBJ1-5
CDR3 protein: CASSQQGRGGNQPQHF
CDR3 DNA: TGTGCCAGCAGCCAACAGGGTCGCGGGGGCAATCAGCCCCAGCATTTT

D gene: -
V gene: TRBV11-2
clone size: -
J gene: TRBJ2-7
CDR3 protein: CASSPLRGAYEQYF
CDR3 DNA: TGTGCCAGCAGCCCCCTACGGGGCGCCTACGAGCAGTACTTC

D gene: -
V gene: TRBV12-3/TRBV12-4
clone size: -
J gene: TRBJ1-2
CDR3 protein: CASSIRGGYTF
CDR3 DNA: TGTGCCAGCAGCATCCGAGGTGGCTACACCTTC

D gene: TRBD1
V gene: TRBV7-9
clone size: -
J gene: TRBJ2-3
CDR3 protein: CASSGDRGRITDTQYF
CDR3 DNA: TGTGCCAGCAGCGGGGACAGGGGGCGCATCACAGATACGCAGTATTTT

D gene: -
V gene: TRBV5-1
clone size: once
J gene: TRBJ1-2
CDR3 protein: CASSRLEGGYTF
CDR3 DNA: TGCGCCAGCAGTCGGCTGGAGGGTGGCTACACCTTC

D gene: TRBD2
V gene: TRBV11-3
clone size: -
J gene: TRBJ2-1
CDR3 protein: CASSQGTSGVEEQFF
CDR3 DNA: TGTGCCAGCAGCCAAGGGACTAGCGGCGTAGAGGAGCAGTTCTTC

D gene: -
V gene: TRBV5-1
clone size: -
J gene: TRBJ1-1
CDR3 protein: CASSLAEGSAEAFF
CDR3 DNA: TGCGCCAGCAGCTTGGCCGAGGGTAGCGCTGAAGCTTTCTTT

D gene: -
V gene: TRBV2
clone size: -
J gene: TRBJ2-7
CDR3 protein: CASSEDRPQEYF
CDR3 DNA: TGTGCCAGCAGTGAAGACCGGCCCCAGGAGTACTTC

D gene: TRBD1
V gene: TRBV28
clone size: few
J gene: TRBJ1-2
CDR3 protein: CASSPNWDRGLGYTF
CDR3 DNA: TGTGCCAGCAGTCCCAACTGGGACAGGGGGCTTGGCTACACCTTC

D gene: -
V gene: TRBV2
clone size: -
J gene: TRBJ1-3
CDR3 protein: CASSSIGNTIYF
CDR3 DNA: TGTGCCAGCAGTTCCATTGGAAACACCATATATTTT

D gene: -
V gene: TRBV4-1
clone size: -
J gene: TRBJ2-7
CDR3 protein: CASSQDHGPGYEQYF
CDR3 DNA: TGCGCCAGCAGCCAAGATCATGGGCCAGGATACGAGCAGTACTTC

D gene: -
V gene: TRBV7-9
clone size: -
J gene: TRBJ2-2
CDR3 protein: CASSLMGLLNTGELFF
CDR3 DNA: TGTGCCAGCAGCTTAATGGGACTCTTGAACACCGGGGAGCTGTTTTTT

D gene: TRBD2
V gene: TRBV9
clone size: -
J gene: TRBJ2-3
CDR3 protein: CASSPGLAGVSDTQYF
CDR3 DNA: TGTGCCAGCAGCCCAGGACTAGCGGGAGTTTCAGATACGCAGTATTTT

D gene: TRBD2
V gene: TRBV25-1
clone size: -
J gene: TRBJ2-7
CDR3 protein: CASRRLASEQYF
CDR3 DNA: TGTGCCAGCAGAAGACTAGCATCGGAGCAGTACTTC

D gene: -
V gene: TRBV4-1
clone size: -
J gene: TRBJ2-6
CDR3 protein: CASSQDPEGFGANVLTF
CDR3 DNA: TGCGCCAGCAGCCAAGATCCGGAAGGGTTTGGGGCCAACGTCCTGACTTTC